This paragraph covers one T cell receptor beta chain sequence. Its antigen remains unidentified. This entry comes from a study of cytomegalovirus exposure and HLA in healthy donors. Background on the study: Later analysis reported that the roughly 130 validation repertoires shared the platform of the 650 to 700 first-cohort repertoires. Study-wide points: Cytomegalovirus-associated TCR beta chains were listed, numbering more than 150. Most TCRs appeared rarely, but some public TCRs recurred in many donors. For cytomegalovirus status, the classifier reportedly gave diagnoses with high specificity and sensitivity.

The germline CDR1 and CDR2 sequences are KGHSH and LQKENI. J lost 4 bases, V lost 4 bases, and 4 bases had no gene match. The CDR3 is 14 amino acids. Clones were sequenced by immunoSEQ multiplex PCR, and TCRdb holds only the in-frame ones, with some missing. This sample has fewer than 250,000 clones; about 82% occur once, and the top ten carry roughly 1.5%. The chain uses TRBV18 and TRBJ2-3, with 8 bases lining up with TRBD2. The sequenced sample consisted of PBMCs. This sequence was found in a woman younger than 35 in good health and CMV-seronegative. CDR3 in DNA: TGTGCCAGCTCACTGCGGGAGGTCGCAGATACGCAGTATTTT. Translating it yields CASSLREVADTQYF.